Given below is one TCR beta chain in context. Antigen: not known. The data were produced by immunoSEQ multiplex PCR, yet TCRdb's version contains in-frame clones alone and is incomplete. The sample has around 1,500 clones; around a quarter are singletons. This specimen belongs to a study of T cells in localized non-small cell lung cancer. General study results and limits: Heterogeneity remains possible because sequencing was limited to only one tumor region. Turning up in adjacent lung were a median approximately 58 of the top 100 tumor clones. Elevated circulating T cell density in blood was associated with longer overall survival. Adjacent uninvolved lung had the highest clonality, suggesting focused antigen responses.

The CDR3 has 15 amino acids. V was pared by 4 bases and J by 5 bases, with 7 bases of the junction left unmatched. Germline CDR1 is LNHDA and CDR2 is SQIVND (reference sequence). This clonotype originated in a male donor at least 60 years old with stage II squamous cell lung carcinoma. The sample here was normal lung tissue next to the tumor, taken before any cancer treatment. The chain uses TRBV19 and TRBJ2-1; 8 bases map to TRBD2. The CDR3 coding sequence is TGTGCCAGTAGTACCCAACCGGGGGGGCACAATGAGCAGTTCTTC. Translation: CASSTQPGGHNEQFF.